These T cell receptor beta chains were read from a single sample in a study of cytomegalovirus exposure and HLA in healthy donors. Only in-frame clones appear in the TCRdb table, and some are missing; sequencing was by immunoSEQ multiplex PCR. The repertoire holds 210,000 or so clones, with roughly 78% as singletons. The source material was PBMCs. The receptors originated from a boy between 10 and 17 years old in good health and CMV-seronegative. CDR3s include the opening cysteine and the closing phenylalanine or tryptophan. D genes are given only for firm matches. A clone size is listed for some rows: how often the clone was seen (once, few, many), or a class if it is expanded.

TRBV5-4,TRBJ2-7,TRBD1,once,CASSPGTGGYKYEQYF,TGTGCCAGCAGCCCTGGGACAGGGGGTTATAAATACGAGCAGTACTTC
TRBV13,TRBJ1-2,.,.,CASSSLFGPNYGYTF,TGTGCCAGCAGCTCGCTATTCGGTCCTAACTATGGCTACACCTTC
TRBV6-5,TRBJ1-1,.,.,CASSSQSMGTEAFF,TGTGCCAGCAGTTCACAGAGTATGGGCACTGAAGCTTTCTTT
TRBV30,TRBJ1-2,.,.,CACQGYGYTF,TGTGCCTGTCAGGGTTATGGCTACACCTTC
TRBV10-3,TRBJ2-3,.,once,CAINDAGSTDTQYF,TGTGCCATCAATGATGCGGGGAGCACAGATACGCAGTATTTT
TRBV5-1,TRBJ1-1,TRBD1,.,CASSLRYRGEGNTEAFF,TGCGCCAGCAGCTTACGATACAGGGGCGAGGGGAACACTGAAGCTTTCTTT
TRBV6-5,TRBJ2-1,.,.,CASSRGGVRYNEQFF,TGTGCCAGCAGCCGAGGGGGAGTCCGCTACAATGAGCAGTTCTTC
TRBV9,TRBJ2-5,TRBD1,.,CASSPGTGPGETQYF,TGTGCCAGCAGCCCAGGGACAGGCCCTGGGGAGACCCAGTACTTC
TRBV10-1,TRBJ2-4,TRBD1,.,CATRSKDRGLFGIQYF,TGCGCCACCCGCTCAAAGGACAGGGGCTTATTTGGGATTCAGTACTTC
TRBV5-1,TRBJ2-3,TRBD1,.,CASSLGPPGQGRADTQYF,TGCGCCAGCAGCTTGGGACCCCCGGGACAGGGACGCGCAGATACGCAGTATTTT
TRBV18,TRBJ1-2,TRBD1,.,CASSHGQDGYGYTF,TGTGCCAGCTCACACGGACAGGATGGTTATGGCTACACCTTC
TRBV11-2,TRBJ1-1,.,.,CASSSIRGRGTEAFF,TGTGCCAGCAGCTCGATACGGGGACGGGGGACTGAAGCTTTCTTT
TRBV6-1,TRBJ1-2,.,.,CASSRGGEANYGYTF,TGTGCCAGCAGTAGGGGGGGCGAAGCTAACTATGGCTACACCTTC
TRBV11-2,TRBJ2-1,.,once,CASSFDRRRGNEQFF,TGTGCCAGCAGCTTTGATCGGCGTAGGGGGAATGAGCAGTTCTTC
TRBV5-8,TRBJ1-5,TRBD1,.,CASSDGTGRYQPQHF,TGTGCCAGCAGCGACGGGACAGGGCGATATCAGCCCCAGCATTTT
TRBV15,TRBJ2-3,TRBD1,.,CATSTGQGAIDTQYF,TGTGCCACCAGCACCGGACAGGGGGCAATAGATACGCAGTATTTT
TRBV6-1,TRBJ1-1,TRBD1,.,CASRHTGENTEAFF,TGTGCCAGCAGACACACAGGGGAGAACACTGAAGCTTTCTTT
TRBV27,TRBJ2-6,TRBD1,.,CASKQGATSGANVLTF,TGTGCCAGCAAACAGGGGGCTACAAGTGGGGCCAACGTCCTGACTTTC
TRBV5-4,TRBJ1-5,TRBD1,.,CASSPGTGDNQPQHF,TGTGCCAGCAGCCCCGGGACAGGGGACAATCAGCCCCAGCATTTT
TRBV5-4,TRBJ2-7,.,few,CASSLGSGAVTYEQYF,TGTGCCAGCAGCTTGGGATCTGGGGCAGTAACCTACGAGCAGTACTTC
TRBV14,TRBJ2-7,TRBD2,.,CASSQGAGGTPIGQYF,TGTGCCAGCAGCCAAGGTGCGGGGGGGACCCCTATCGGGCAGTACTTC
TRBV19,TRBJ1-3,.,.,CASSRPGLNSGNTIYF,TGTGCCAGTAGTCGACCGGGACTCAACTCTGGAAACACCATATATTTT
TRBV6-1,TRBJ2-1,.,.,CASPRAAEKQFF,TGTGCCAGCCCGAGGGCGGCGGAGAAGCAGTTCTTC
TRBV5-1,TRBJ2-5,TRBD2,.,CASSLRLAGHQETQYF,TGCGCCAGCAGCTTGCGGCTAGCGGGTCACCAAGAGACCCAGTACTTC
TRBV6-1,TRBJ2-5,TRBD1,.,CASSEDGTVYETQYF,TGTGCCAGCAGTGAAGACGGGACAGTCTACGAGACCCAGTACTTC
TRBV5-1,TRBJ1-1,.,.,CASTSGAGAGEAFF,TGCGCCAGCACAAGCGGGGCAGGGGCGGGAGAAGCTTTCTTT
TRBV11-2,TRBJ2-7,TRBD2,.,CASSLEERGEYEQYF,TGTGCCAGCAGCTTAGAGGAGCGGGGGGAGTACGAGCAGTACTTC
TRBV7-2,TRBJ1-4,.,.,CASSPQRTDEKLFF,TGTGCCAGCAGCCCTCAGAGGACAGATGAAAAACTGTTTTTT
TRBV10-3,TRBJ1-1,.,.,CAISPGNPNTEAFF,TGTGCCATCAGCCCAGGGAACCCGAACACTGAAGCTTTCTTT
TRBV5-4,TRBJ2-6,.,few,CASSPRSAGANVLTF,TGTGCCAGCAGCCCGAGATCGGCTGGGGCCAACGTCCTGACTTTC
TRBV7-3,TRBJ2-2,.,.,CASSLSTRQNTGELFF,TGTGCCAGCAGCTTAAGCACCCGACAGAACACCGGGGAGCTGTTTTTT
TRBV7-9,TRBJ2-2,.,once,CASSFWRIENTGELFF,TGTGCCAGCAGCTTTTGGCGGATCGAGAACACCGGGGAGCTGTTTTTT
TRBV4-1,TRBJ1-1,.,once,CASSQTDMNTEAFF,TGCGCCAGCAGCCAGACAGATATGAACACTGAAGCTTTCTTT
TRBV27,TRBJ2-3,TRBD2,.,CASSLPSGGATDTQYF,TGTGCCAGCAGTTTACCTAGCGGGGGGGCCACAGATACGCAGTATTTT
TRBV10-3,TRBJ2-1,TRBD2,.,CAISDSGGAAHEQFF,TGTGCCATCAGTGATAGCGGGGGGGCCGCCCATGAGCAGTTCTTC
TRBV5-1,TRBJ2-7,TRBD2,.,CASSLEVAGPYEQYF,TGCGCCAGCAGCTTGGAGGTAGCGGGTCCCTACGAGCAGTACTTC
TRBV27,TRBJ2-3,TRBD2,.,CASSRPLAGGPGGTDTQYF,TGTGCCAGCAGTCGGCCCCTAGCGGGAGGGCCCGGAGGCACAGATACGCAGTATTTT
TRBV5-6,TRBJ2-7,.,.,CASSTGIHEQYF,TGTGCCAGCAGCACGGGGATCCACGAGCAGTACTTC
TRBV7-2,TRBJ1-3,.,.,CASSLAPEGTIYF,TGTGCCAGCAGCTTAGCCCCCGAGGGCACCATATATTTT
TRBV9,TRBJ1-1,.,.,CASSVGQLNTEAFF,TGTGCCAGCAGCGTAGGACAGTTGAACACTGAAGCTTTCTTT
TRBV5-1,TRBJ2-7,TRBD2,.,CASSLAGGGSSYEQYF,TGCGCCAGCAGCTTGGCCGGCGGGGGTAGCTCCTACGAGCAGTACTTC
TRBV2,TRBJ2-1,TRBD2,.,CASKAGIELNEQFF,TGTGCCAGCAAAGCGGGAATCGAGTTGAATGAGCAGTTCTTC
TRBV15,TRBJ2-5,.,.,CATSRARGETQYF,TGTGCCACCAGCAGAGCCAGGGGTGAGACCCAGTACTTC
TRBV5-4,TRBJ2-1,TRBD1,.,CASSPPGQGFGNEQFF,TGTGCCAGCAGCCCCCCGGGACAGGGATTTGGGAATGAGCAGTTCTTC
TRBV9,TRBJ2-7,.,.,CASSVGGGTYEQYF,TGTGCCAGCAGCGTAGGGGGCGGGACCTACGAGCAGTACTTC
TRBV9,TRBJ2-2,TRBD2,.,CASSVVPSGGNTGELFF,TGTGCCAGCAGCGTAGTTCCCAGCGGGGGGAACACCGGGGAGCTGTTTTTT
TRBV4-1,TRBJ2-3,TRBD1,.,CASSPDRDGTDTQYF,TGCGCCAGCAGCCCGGACAGGGATGGTACGGATACGCAGTATTTT